This T cell receptor (beta chain) appears in the sequencing data of a study of cytomegalovirus exposure and HLA in healthy donors. This PCR relied on a set of 60 Vbeta primers and 13 Jbeta primers. Libraries were prepared by immunoSEQ multiplex PCR; TCRdb keeps only in-frame clonotypes and omits some of them. The sample yields approximately 190,000 clones, around 90% seen once. With respect to this clone: Its antigen remains unknown.

General study findings and limits: The study reported that TCR beta sequences accurately predicted HLA-A and HLA-B alleles in most subjects. A likely sequencing artifact accounted for one observed cluster of highly shared sequence variants.

The CDR3 has 16 amino acids. Germline lookup yields CDR1 MGHDK and CDR2 SYGVNS. This chain links TRBV25-1 with TRBJ2-5, with 12 bases matching TRBD1. Gene TRBJ2-7 matches the end of the DNA better, so the J call may be wrong. This clonotype originated in a boy younger than 10 in good health and CMV-seronegative. Sequenced: PBMCs. In DNA, the CDR3 is TGTGCCAGCAGTGTAGGGACAGGGGGCGCGTCCTACGAGCAGTACTTC. Residues: CASSVGTGGASYEQYF.